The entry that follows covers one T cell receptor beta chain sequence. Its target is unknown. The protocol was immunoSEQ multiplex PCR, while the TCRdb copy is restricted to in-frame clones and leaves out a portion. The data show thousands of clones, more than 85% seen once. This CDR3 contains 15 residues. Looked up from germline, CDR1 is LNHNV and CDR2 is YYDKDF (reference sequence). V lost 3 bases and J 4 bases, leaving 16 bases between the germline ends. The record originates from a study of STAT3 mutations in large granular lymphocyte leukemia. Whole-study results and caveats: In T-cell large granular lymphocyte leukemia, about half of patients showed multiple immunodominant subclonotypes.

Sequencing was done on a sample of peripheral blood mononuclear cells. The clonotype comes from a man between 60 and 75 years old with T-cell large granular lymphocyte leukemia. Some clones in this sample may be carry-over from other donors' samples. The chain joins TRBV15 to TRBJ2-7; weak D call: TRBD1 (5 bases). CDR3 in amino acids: CATSSPGRREYEQYF. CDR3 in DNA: TGTGCCACCAGCAGTCCAGGGCGGAGAGAATACGAGCAGTACTTC.